The present T cell receptor beta chain was sequenced within a study of chemoradiotherapy in HPV16-positive cancers. Study observations and caveats: Candidate HPV-specific clones and E7-related TCR motifs grew in tumor during treatment.

CDR3 length equals 18 residues. The V gene end was trimmed by 1 base and the J gene end by 0 bases; junction bases not matched to a gene: 11. Germline values: CDR1 MNHNS, CDR2 SASEGT. Remarks on this clone: Its antigen remains unknown.

The table came from immunoSEQ multiplex PCR; TCRdb's copy has only in-frame clones and leaves some out. The sample yields some 8,900 clones, 85% to 90% seen once. The sample in question was blood, obtained from a patient who underwent chemoradiotherapy. The chain combines TRBV6-1 with TRBJ1-2; 7 bases are shared with TRBD1. This receptor was identified in a human donor with HPV-associated anogenital cancer. The CDR3 DNA follows: TGTGCCAGCAGTGAAGTTCGGTTCGGACAGGCGGCTAACTATGGCTACACCTTC. Residues: CASSEVRFGQAANYGYTF.